A single sample gave rise to the 28 T cell receptor beta chains below, sequenced in a study of CD8+ T cells in alopecia areata. RNA extraction and reverse transcription yielded cDNA as sequencing template. Data came from immunoSEQ multiplex PCR; TCRdb stores just in-frame clones and leaves some out. The sample gives roughly 120,000 clones, around 56% of which show up once; roughly 0.5% is in the top ten. Indicated treatment: oral pan-JAK inhibitor, 5-10 mg twice daily. Source: CD4+ T cells sorted from blood, taken at week 4, from a patient treated with tofacitinib. Receptors originate from a human donor with alopecia areata.

The J gene is TRBJ2-5, the V gene TRBV5-1; maybe TRBD2 (5 bases). V was pared by 4 bases and J by 2 bases, with 9 bases between. The germline gives CDR1 SGHRS, CDR2 YFSETQ. This CDR3 has 13 residues. Here the CDR3 DNA reads TGCGCCAGCAGCAGGACTTTTCAAGAGACCCAGTACTTC. Translation gives CASSRTFQETQYF.

The chain combines TRBV30 with TRBJ2-3; D uncertain. The CDR3 has 12 amino acids. The V end was cut by 2 bases, the J end by 4 bases, with 7 bases between. Germline CDR1 reads GTSNPN; CDR2 reads SVGIG (reference sequence). CDR3 loop: CAWSSTADTQYF. The CDR3 nucleotides read TGTGCCTGGAGTTCTACAGCAGATACGCAGTATTTT.

Points on this clone: This sample also contains other DNA sequences that code for the same CDR3. The rearrangement links TRBV5-4 to TRBJ2-1, with D maybe TRBD1 (6 bases). Germline V CDR1 and CDR2: SGHNT, YYREEE (reference sequence). The CDR3 is 14 residues long. V was pared by 4 bases and J by 6 bases, with 14 bases between. CDR3 region: CASSLVGRGNEQFF. The CDR3 nucleotides are TGTGCCAGCAGCCTGGTGGGCAGGGGCAATGAGCAGTTCTTC.

The rearrangement uses TRBV14 and TRBJ1-2; D perhaps matches TRBD1 (5 bases). Germline loops: CDR1 SGHDN, CDR2 FVKESK. The V end was cut by 7 bases, the J end by 6 bases, with 15 bases between. The CDR3 is made up of 13 amino acids. The CDR3 DNA reads TGTGCCAGCAAAAAAGGGGAAGGCCATGGCTACACCTTC. It encodes CASKKGEGHGYTF.

This clone was seen a few times. V and J are TRBV12-5 and TRBJ2-7; D may be TRBD1 or TRBD2 (5 bases each). The CDR3 sequence is 15 residues long. Per the germline V gene, CDR1 is LGHNT and CDR2 is FRNRAP. Trimming removed 0 bases from V and 6 bases from J, with 15 bases in between. CDR3 amino acids: CASGLVLGVRAEQYF. In DNA form, the CDR3 reads TGTGCTAGTGGTTTGGTACTAGGGGTGCGGGCCGAGCAGTACTTC. The complete variable domain, with remaining parts taken from reference TRBV12-5 and TRBJ2-7, reads DARVTQTPRHKVTEMGQEVTMRCQPILGHNTVFWYRQTMMQGLELLAYFRNRAPLDDSGMPKDRFSAEMPDATLATLKIQPSEPRDSAVYFCASGLVLGVRAEQYFGPGTRLTVT.

The chain recombines TRBV11-2 with TRBJ2-3, with 10 bases matching TRBD2. CDR1 SGHAT and CDR2 FQNNGV come from the germline V gene. The CDR3 loop spans 16 amino acids. The ends lost 5 bases at V and 2 bases at J; junction bases unmatched: 7. The CDR3 loop reads CASSRRTSGYTDTQYF. CDR3 DNA: TGTGCCAGCAGCCGCCGGACTAGCGGTTACACAGATACGCAGTATTTT.

The table lists this clone with a few counts. The chain recombines TRBV18 with TRBJ1-5; TRBD1 aligns across 9 bases. Looked up from germline, CDR1 is KGHSH and CDR2 is LQKENI. The CDR3 extends over 18 amino acids. V dropped 2 bases and J dropped 0; count of bases not matched to a gene: 8. CDR3 coding DNA: TGTGCCAGCTCACCAGGACCGGGACAGGGTCTTAGCAATCAGCCCCAGCATTTT. Amino acids: CASSPGPGQGLSNQPQHF.

As to this clone: Since the CDR3 does not end with the conserved phenylalanine or tryptophan, this likely comes from a read error. The DNA is omitted, as the CDR3 cannot be located on it reliably, and the CDR3 follows TCRdb's listing. J is TRBJ1-5 and V is TRBV9. Germline CDR1 is SGDLS and CDR2 is YYNGEE. The CDR3 spans 15 amino acids, including both terminal residues. This CDR3 reads CASSPLGGDNQPRHL.

The V gene is TRBV29-1, the J gene TRBJ1-1; D remains ambiguous. The CDR3 sequence is 12 residues long. Germline V gene data show CDR1 as SQVTM and CDR2 as ANQGSEA. Trimming took 4 bases from V and 2 from J, leaving 8 bases between them. In DNA form, the CDR3 reads TGCAGCGTTGGGGCAGGTAACACTGAAGCTTTCTTT. The encoded protein is CSVGAGNTEAFF.

This chain connects TRBV25-1 to TRBJ2-7, with D hard to call. This CDR3 region has 13 residues. Germline V gives CDR1 MGHDK, CDR2 SYGVNS. Trimming shortened V by 4 bases and J by 7 bases, and 14 bases separated the two germline ends. As DNA, the CDR3 is TGTGCCAGCAGTGGGGCCCCGATGGAGGAGCAGTACTTC. Its translation: CASSGAPMEEQYF.

The rearrangement uses TRBV28 and TRBJ2-4; 9 bases line up with TRBD1. Germline CDR1 and CDR2: MDHEN and SYDVKM. The CDR3 is 14 amino acids. Trimming took 3 bases from V and 7 from J; bases not matched to a gene: 4. The DNA for the CDR3 is TGTGCCAGCAGTTTCGGGGACAGGGCCAACATTCAGTACTTC. Encoded protein: CASSFGDRANIQYF.

The genes are TRBV5-4 and TRBJ2-2, with D possibly being TRBD2 (6 bases). The V end was cut by 0 bases, the J end by 6 bases, with 9 bases between. The CDR3 spans 14 residues. Germline values: CDR1 SGHNT, CDR2 YYREEE (reference sequence). As DNA, the CDR3 is TGTGCCAGCAGCTTGGACCGGAGGGCCGGGGAGCTGTTTTTT. Amino acid sequence: CASSLDRRAGELFF.

This clone turned up a few times. The V call is TRBV25-1, the J call TRBJ2-7, with TRBD1 identical over 9 bases. The germline V gene encodes CDR1 MGHDK and CDR2 SYGVNS. V lost 7 bases and J lost 4; bases outside the gene matches: 8. The CDR3 is 14 amino acids. The DNA for the CDR3 is TGTGCCAGCACCACTAACGGACAGGGGTACGAGCAGTACTTC. Translated: CASTTNGQGYEQYF.

The chain is built from TRBV27 and TRBJ1-2; D remains unclear. The CDR3 runs to 12 residues. Germline V gene lookup returns CDR1 MNHEY and CDR2 SMNVEV (reference sequence). The V and J ends lost 6 bases and 8 bases respectively, with 13 bases between them. The CDR3 DNA is TGTGCCAGCAGCACAAGAACTGGAGGCTACACCTTC. Translating gives CASSTRTGGYTF.

V is TRBV30 and J is TRBJ2-7; the D gene is possibly TRBD2 (6 bases). The germline V and J ends were trimmed by 1 base and 3 bases, with 10 bases remaining between them. The CDR3 is 13 residues long. CDR1 GTSNPN and CDR2 SVGIG come from the germline V gene (reference sequence). The chain's CDR3 is CAWSGEDRYEQYF. In DNA, the CDR3 is TGTGCCTGGAGTGGGGAGGATCGCTACGAGCAGTACTTC.

V gene TRBV29-1 combines with J gene TRBJ2-5, with 8 nucleotides matching TRBD1. Germline V lookup: CDR1 SQVTM, CDR2 ANQGSEA. The J segment lost 6 bases and the V segment lost 6 bases, leaving 3 bases of the junction unmatched. The CDR3 length is 11 residues. The CDR3 loop reads CSVDRGKTQYF. The CDR3 DNA sequence: TGCAGCGTAGACAGGGGCAAGACCCAGTACTTC.

This clone was found many times. This chain uses TRBV10-2 with TRBJ2-3, with 11 bases lining up with TRBD2. Germline V CDR1 and CDR2: WSHSY, SAAADI. The trim removed 6 bases at V and 2 bases at J, leaving 10 bases unmatched. CDR3 length: 17 amino acids. The CDR3 DNA reads TGCGCCAGCAGACGGAGTAGCGGGGGGGCCACCACAGATACGCAGTATTTT. Its translation: CASRRSSGGATTDTQYF.

Remarks on this clone: The junction does not match germline at one end; this may be a read error. The genes are TRBV6-5 and TRBJ2-5; D gene ambiguous. This CDR3 has 10 amino acids. The germline V gene encodes CDR1 MNHEY and CDR2 SVGAGI. The CDR3, as DNA: TGTGCCACCCTGAGGACCCGTCAGCACTTC. Its translation is CATLRTRQHF.

The chain links TRBV29-1 to TRBJ2-3; no reliable D call. V lost 2 bases to trimming and J lost 4 bases, with 7 bases between them. Germline CDR1 and CDR2: SQVTM and ANQGSEA. This CDR3 region has 12 residues. CDR3 in DNA: TGCAGCGTTGAAAGAAGTGCAGATACGCAGTATTTT. This codes for CSVERSADTQYF.

V usage is TRBV29-1 and J usage is TRBJ2-7; 16 bases are a match to TRBD2. V was clipped by 2 bases and J by 6 bases; unmatched bases: 7. The germline V gene encodes CDR1 SQVTM and CDR2 ANQGSEA. The CDR3 is made up of 16 amino acids. This chain's CDR3 is CSVETGGLAGGSEQYF. The CDR3 DNA is TGCAGCGTTGAAACTGGGGGACTAGCGGGAGGGAGCGAGCAGTACTTC.

This chain uses TRBV7-8 with TRBJ2-4; possibly TRBD2 for D (5 bases). CDR1 and CDR2 from the germline V gene are SGHVS and FQNEAQ. The ends were cut back, 0 bases at V and 9 bases at J, with 15 bases in the middle. This CDR3 spans 15 amino acids. Written as DNA, the CDR3 is TGTGCCAGCAGCTTAGCGCGGGCGGATTTGGGCATTCAGTACTTC. As protein: CASSLARADLGIQYF.

V and J are TRBV5-4 and TRBJ1-2; 9 positions match TRBD1. The V segment lost 2 bases and the J segment 8 bases; nucleotides outside the gene matches: 4. CDR1 SGHNT and CDR2 YYREEE come from the germline V gene (reference sequence). The CDR3 consists of 13 residues. CDR3 DNA: TGTGCCAGCAGCTTAGGACAGGGGTTCGGCTACACCTTC. Protein product: CASSLGQGFGYTF.

The rearrangement uses TRBV30 and TRBJ2-1, with D perhaps assigned TRBD1 or TRBD2 (5 bases each). Trimming shortened V by 2 bases and J by 5 bases, and 10 bases separated the two germline ends. This CDR3 is 13 amino acids long. Germline-derived CDR1 and CDR2 are GTSNPN and SVGIG (reference sequence). CDR3 nucleotides: TGTGCCTGGAGTCGGGACGTAAACAATGAGCAGTTCTTC. The encoded protein is CAWSRDVNNEQFF.

The sample holds a few counts of this clone. CDR3 amino acids: CANPPLTSGRGYNEQFF. The CDR3 nucleotides are TGTGCCAACCCCCCCTTAACTAGCGGGAGGGGGTACAATGAGCAGTTCTTC. The chain uses TRBV7-9 and TRBJ2-1; the match to TRBD2 covers 13 bases. The CDR3 sequence is 17 residues long. Germline V lookup: CDR1 SEHNR, CDR2 FQNEAQ (reference sequence). Trimming removed 10 bases from V and 4 bases from J; junction bases left unmatched: 13.

The J gene is TRBJ1-1, the V gene TRBV7-6, with D unresolved. This CDR3 contains 14 residues. Germline V gives CDR1 SGHVS, CDR2 FNYEAQ. Trimming pared 5 bases from V and 5 bases from J, leaving 15 bases between. This CDR3 is CASSPDLSGTEAFF. CDR3 nucleotide sequence: TGTGCCAGCAGCCCCGACCTAAGCGGGACTGAAGCTTTCTTT.

The V call is TRBV6-5, the J call TRBJ1-4; possible D gene TRBD1, 5 bases. The V end was cut by 2 bases, the J end by 0 bases, with 10 bases between. Germline CDR1 is MNHEY and CDR2 is SVGAGI. CDR3 length: 16 residues. The CDR3 loop reads CASSYEGPATNEKLFF. Here the CDR3 DNA reads TGTGCCAGCAGTTACGAGGGGCCTGCAACTAATGAAAAACTGTTTTTT.

V is TRBV11-2 and J is TRBJ1-2, with no clear D. V was clipped by 2 bases and J by 4 bases, with 11 bases between them. Germline CDR1 SGHAT, CDR2 FQNNGV. The CDR3 has 14 residues. CDR3 sequence: CASSLSVYGYGYTF. The CDR3 region has the DNA TGTGCCAGCAGCTTATCTGTTTACGGCTATGGCTACACCTTC. Filled out from reference TRBV11-2 and TRBJ1-2, the complete variable domain reads EAGVAQSPRYKIIEKRQSVAFWCNPISGHATLYWYQQILGQGPKLLIQFQNNGVVDDSQLPKDRFSAERLKGVDSTLKIQPAKLEDSAVYLCASSLSVYGYGYTFGSGTRLTVV.

This clone was counted only a few times. The rearrangement uses TRBV30 and TRBJ1-2, with D hard to call. V gave up 0 bases and J gave up 7 bases, with 15 bases separating them. Germline lookup yields CDR1 GTSNPN and CDR2 SVGIG (reference sequence). CDR3 length: 14 amino acids. The CDR3 here is CAWSVRSALSGYTF. The DNA of the CDR3 is TGTGCCTGGAGTGTACGGTCGGCATTAAGTGGCTACACCTTC.